This TCR beta chain emerged from a study of blood T cell repertoires in COVID-19. Study context: From the United States, Italy and Spain came samples of acute and convalescent COVID-19. T cells, B-cell-depleted T cells, or PBMCs provided the cDNA or gDNA that served as material.

The CDR3 has 15 residues. Germline V CDR1 and CDR2: SGHDT, YYEEEE. V lost 6 bases and J lost 3; bases outside the gene matches: 8. Authors' methods: It was from reference gene primer amplification that nucleated cell counts were estimated. Profiled with immunoSEQ multiplex PCR; TCRdb holds only in-frame clones, not every one. The DNA gave D and trimming, while V, J and clone size come from that table. This table has just under 50,000 clones, about 92% appearing once. Sequenced sample: peripheral blood. The TCR comes from a human donor in a cohort sampled during active COVID-19. J is TRBJ2-5 and V is TRBV5-6; TRBD2 matches 10 bases. The CDR3 region is CASTPSGRAEETQYF. The CDR3 coding sequence is TGTGCCAGCACACCAAGCGGGAGGGCCGAAGAGACCCAGTACTTC.